A single sample gave rise to the 2 T cell receptor beta chains below, sequenced in a study of T-cell reconstitution after alpha-beta-depleted transplantation in children. TCRbeta library preparation incorporated unique molecular identifiers. One entry per CDR3 protein, called by TCRdb with MiXCR from the PCR reads. The repertoire holds hundreds of thousands of distinct CDR3 sequences, roughly 13% seen once, with about 2.2% in the top ten. Here the sequenced sample was PBMCs, mostly from graft donor cells, taken 360 days after TCRalphabeta/CD19-depleted stem cell transplant. All receptors come from a male patient younger than 18 who had a stem cell transplant for acute myeloid leukemia, so the T cells may come from the graft donor.

There are many counts of this clonotype. The chain employs TRBV6-1 and TRBJ2-7; D call uncertain. Germline CDR1 is MNHNS and CDR2 is SASEGT. The germline V and J ends were trimmed by 8 bases and 0 bases, with 17 bases remaining between them. The CDR3 is made up of 15 amino acids. In DNA form, the CDR3 reads TGTGCCAGCTCCTCCGGCGATCCATTCTCCTACGAGCAGTACGTC. This gives the protein CASSSGDPFSYEQYV.

This clonotype was seen repeatedly, ten times or more. The genes are TRBV19 and TRBJ2-7; D perhaps matches TRBD1 (6 bases). Germline CDR1 reads LNHDA; CDR2 reads SQIVND (reference sequence). This CDR3 is built from 13 residues. V was pared by 5 bases and J by 1 base, with 9 bases between. This CDR3 is CASSATGSYEQYF. The CDR3 DNA reads as TGTGCCAGTAGTGCGACAGGATCCTACGAGCAGTACTTC. Complete variable domain (other parts from reference TRBV19 and TRBJ2-7): DGGITQSPKYLFRKEGQNVTLSCEQNLNHDAMYWYRQDPGQGLRLIYYSQIVNDFQKGDIAEGYSVSREKKESFPLTVTSAQKNPTAFYLCASSATGSYEQYFGPGTRLTVT.